The 10 T cell receptor beta chains listed next were all sequenced from one sample in a study of blood T cell repertoires in COVID-19. This table comes from immunoSEQ multiplex PCR, and its TCRdb copy is limited to in-frame clones, with some not included. Among about 160,000 clones listed, 85% to 95% were seen once. Material: peripheral blood. The source of these receptors is a woman between 50 and 59 years old with acute or convalescent COVID-19.

This chain connects TRBV7-9 to TRBJ1-5; D not certain. The CDR3 has 15 amino acids. Germline-derived CDR1 and CDR2 are SEHNR and FQNEAQ (reference sequence). Trimming cost V 1 base and J 7 bases, with 14 bases left between them. This CDR3 reads CASSLDGGSGQPQHF. The CDR3 DNA sequence: TGTGCCAGCAGCTTAGATGGAGGAAGTGGACAGCCCCAGCATTTT.

This rearrangement joins TRBV10-3 to TRBJ2-3; 10 bases are a match to TRBD2. The CDR3 is made up of 15 amino acids. Germline V gene data show CDR1 as ENHRY and CDR2 as SYGVKD. V was pared by 5 bases and J by 6 bases, with 8 bases of the junction left unmatched. The CDR3 DNA reads TGTGCCATCAGTCGGACTAGCGGTAATTGGGATACGCAGTATTTT. Translated: CAISRTSGNWDTQYF.

The rearrangement links TRBV30 to TRBJ2-7; possibly TRBD2 for D (5 bases). Germline assignment: CDR1 GTSNPN and CDR2 SVGIG (reference sequence). The CDR3 consists of 16 residues. The V gene lost 4 bases and the J gene lost 2 bases, with 21 bases spanning the gap. The DNA for the CDR3 is TGTGCCTGGACCGGACTTCGGGTCTCTAAGACCTACGAGCAGTACTTC. Residues: CAWTGLRVSKTYEQYF.

This clone showed up just once. The chain joins TRBV15 to TRBJ1-3; TRBD1 matches 9 bases. J was trimmed by 4 bases and V by 5 bases; bases with no gene match: 18. Per the germline V gene, CDR1 is LNHNV and CDR2 is YYDKDF (reference sequence). The CDR3 extends over 19 amino acids. The CDR3 nucleotides read TGTGCCACCAGCCCCCAGGGGGACAGGGTCTTTCCTGGAGGAAACACCATATATTTT. This codes for CATSPQGDRVFPGGNTIYF.

The rearrangement joins TRBV6-2 or TRBV6-3 to TRBJ1-5; D unclear. The CDR3 has 14 amino acids. V was cut by 5 bases and J by 2 bases, with 10 bases left in between. Germline loops: CDR1 MNHEY, CDR2 SVGEGT. CDR3 DNA: TGTGCCAGCAGTCTAATGGGAGGCAATCAGCCCCAGCATTTT. Translating gives CASSLMGGNQPQHF.

The rearrangement joins TRBV4-2 to TRBJ1-2; 9 bases match TRBD1. The V gene's germline CDR1 is LGHNA and CDR2 YNFKEQ. After removal of 1 base from V and 7 bases from J, the junction contained 4 bases not matched to a gene. CDR3 length equals 14 residues. The CDR3 DNA is TGTGCCAGCAGCCAAGCTGGGACAGGGCTTGGCTACACCTTC. Translation: CASSQAGTGLGYTF.

The chain has TRBV6-1 and TRBJ2-6; possibly TRBD1 for D (5 bases). There are 19 residues in the CDR3. Trimming cost V 2 bases and J 4 bases, with 21 bases left between them. Germline V lookup: CDR1 MNHNS, CDR2 SASEGT. The CDR3, as DNA: TGTGCCAGCAGTGAAAAGTGGGCAGGGATCTCTTGGGGGGCCAACGTCCTGACTTTC. This sequence encodes CASSEKWAGISWGANVLTF.

The sample holds a few counts of this clone. This chain connects TRBV7-8 to TRBJ1-1, with a tentative D call TRBD1 (5 bases). The V gene lost 8 bases and the J gene lost 1 base, with 11 bases spanning the gap. This CDR3 region has 13 residues. Germline V lookup: CDR1 SGHVS, CDR2 FQNEAQ. CDR3 coding DNA: TGTGCCAGCGGGGGACTGGCGAACACTGAAGCTTTCTTT. Protein product: CASGGLANTEAFF.

The chain uses TRBV28 and TRBJ1-5, with 9 bases aligning to TRBD1. The CDR3 sequence is 14 residues long. V shed 3 bases and J 6 bases; nucleotides not matched to a gene: 3. The V gene's germline CDR1 is MDHEN and CDR2 SYDVKM. The CDR3 loop is CASSFTGGFQPQHF. The CDR3 DNA reads as TGTGCCAGCAGTTTTACAGGGGGCTTTCAGCCCCAGCATTTT.

This clone was observed a handful of times. This rearrangement joins TRBV6-6 to TRBJ2-1, with TRBD2 matching 7 bases. This CDR3 region has 16 residues. After removal of 1 base from V and 4 bases from J, the junction contained 7 bases not matched to a gene. CDR1 MNHNY and CDR2 SVGAGI come from the germline V gene (reference sequence). CDR3 nucleotide sequence: TGTGCCAGCAGTTACTATGGGGACTACCCTTACAATGAGCAGTTCTTC. Translation gives CASSYYGDYPYNEQFF.